This T cell receptor (beta chain) was retrieved from a study of shared clonotypes between healthy human individuals. Sequencing used immunoSEQ multiplex PCR; TCRdb keeps in-frame clones, though not all of them. The table includes around 1,000,000 clones, around three quarters detected once. Donors included only healthy HIV-negative adults lacking recent acute infections or vaccinations. Note on this clone: The antigen remains unidentified.

Study-wide points: Four donors showed sharing of around 5% of naive CD4 clonotypes. Clonotype sharing levels among donors were expected to vary with sequencing depth. With few donors, the genetic and exposure-history diversity represented was limited.

This clonotype was obtained from a man younger than 35 in good health. Some clones in this sample may be carry-over from other donors' samples. The material sequenced was memory CD4+ T cells from PBMCs. Subset noted: CD45RA-negative fraction.

The CDR3 DNA follows: TGTGCCAGCAGTAGGGTGATGACCCAAGAGACCCAGTACTTC. Protein sequence: CASSRVMTQETQYF. This chain connects TRBV28 to TRBJ2-5; no definite D call. The CDR3 extends over 14 amino acids. Trimming removed 5 bases at V and 1 base at J, with 11 bases between. Germline lookup yields CDR1 MDHEN and CDR2 SYDVKM.